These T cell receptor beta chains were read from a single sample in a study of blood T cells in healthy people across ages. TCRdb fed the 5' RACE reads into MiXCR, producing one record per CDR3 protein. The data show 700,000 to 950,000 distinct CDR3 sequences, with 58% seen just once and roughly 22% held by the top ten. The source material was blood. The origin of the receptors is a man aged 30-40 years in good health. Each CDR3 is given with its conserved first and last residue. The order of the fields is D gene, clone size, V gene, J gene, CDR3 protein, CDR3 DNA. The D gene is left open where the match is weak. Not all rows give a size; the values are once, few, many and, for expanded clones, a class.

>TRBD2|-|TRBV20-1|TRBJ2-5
CSAIISSGENGQYF
TGCAGTGCCATTATTTCTAGCGGGGAAAATGGGCAGTACTTC
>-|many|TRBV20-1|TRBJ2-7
CSASGGSYEQYF
TGCAGTGCTAGCGGGGGCTCCTACGAGCAGTACTTC
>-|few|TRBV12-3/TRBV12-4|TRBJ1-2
CASSSEGGYTF
TGTGCCAGCAGTTCGGAGGGTGGCTACACCTTC
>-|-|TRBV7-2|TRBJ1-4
CASSLVAGEEKLFF
TGTGCCAGCAGCTTAGTGGCCGGGGAGGAAAAACTGTTTTTT
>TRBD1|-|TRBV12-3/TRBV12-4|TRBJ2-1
CASRGQGVGNEQFF
TGTGCCAGCCGAGGACAGGGGGTAGGCAATGAGCAGTTCTTC
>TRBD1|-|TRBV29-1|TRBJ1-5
CSVDTGGHDQPQHF
TGCAGCGTGGATACAGGGGGCCACGATCAGCCCCAGCATTTT
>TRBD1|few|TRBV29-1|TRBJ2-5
CSGRGLGTQYF
TGCAGCGGAAGGGGGCTGGGGACCCAGTACTTC
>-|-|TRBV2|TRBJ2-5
CASNSREQETQYF
TGTGCCAGCAACTCAAGGGAACAAGAGACCCAGTACTTC
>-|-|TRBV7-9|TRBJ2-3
CASSLPSTSTDTQYF
TGTGCCAGCAGCTTACCCTCCACTAGCACAGATACGCAGTATTTT
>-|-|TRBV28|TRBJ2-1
CASFGGVKYNEQFF
TGTGCCAGCTTTGGGGGAGTCAAATACAATGAGCAGTTCTTC
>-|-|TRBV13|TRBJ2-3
CAGSLRAGASTDTQYF
TGTGCCGGCAGCTTAAGGGCGGGGGCCAGCACAGATACGCAGTATTTT
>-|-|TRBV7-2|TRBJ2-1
CASSLDQERVQFF
TGTGCCAGCAGCTTAGATCAGGAAAGGGTGCAGTTCTTC
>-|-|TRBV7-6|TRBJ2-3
CASSLGGWTDTQYF
TGTGCCAGCAGCTTAGGGGGATGGACAGATACGCAGTATTTT
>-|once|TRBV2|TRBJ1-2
CASSEAGRTNYGYTF
TGTGCCAGCAGTGAAGCGGGACGGACTAACTATGGCTACACCTTC
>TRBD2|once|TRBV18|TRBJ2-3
CASSPAPSGGTDTQYF
TGTGCCAGCTCCCCGGCGCCTAGCGGTGGCACAGATACGCAGTATTTT
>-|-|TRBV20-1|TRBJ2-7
CSARRYGRGQEQYF
TGCAGTGCCCGTAGATACGGGCGTGGCCAAGAGCAGTACTTC
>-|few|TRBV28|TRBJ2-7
CASSPTRGRRSYEQYF
TGTGCCAGCAGCCCCACTCGTGGTCGGAGGTCCTACGAGCAGTACTTC
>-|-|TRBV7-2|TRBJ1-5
CASSLFAGVGEPQHF
TGTGCCAGCAGCTTATTTGCAGGGGTAGGGGAGCCCCAGCATTTT
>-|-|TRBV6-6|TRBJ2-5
CASSFAQRTIQETQYF
TGTGCCAGCAGTTTCGCCCAACGGACTATCCAAGAGACCCAGTACTTC
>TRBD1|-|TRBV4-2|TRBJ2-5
CASSQVTGGTETQYF
TGTGCCAGCAGCCAAGTCACAGGGGGGACGGAGACCCAGTACTTC
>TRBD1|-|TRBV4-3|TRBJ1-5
CASSQEARTGINQPQHF
TGCGCCAGCAGCCAAGAGGCTCGGACAGGAATCAATCAGCCCCAGCATTTT
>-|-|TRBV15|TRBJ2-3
CATSGTDTQYF
TGTGCCACCAGCGGCACAGATACGCAGTATTTT
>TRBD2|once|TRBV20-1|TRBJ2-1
CSARDRRTSGGSYNEQFF
TGCAGTGCTAGAGATCGAAGGACTAGCGGAGGCTCCTACAATGAGCAGTTCTTC
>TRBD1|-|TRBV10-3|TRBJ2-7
CATSARDRDTYELGQYF
TGTGCCACCAGTGCCCGGGACAGGGATACCTACGAGTTAGGGCAGTACTTC
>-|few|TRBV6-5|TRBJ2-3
CASALRGDTQYF
TGTGCCAGCGCCCTAAGGGGGGATACGCAGTATTTT
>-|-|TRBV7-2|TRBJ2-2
CASSRSFGELFF
TGTGCCAGCAGCCGCAGTTTCGGGGAGCTGTTTTTT
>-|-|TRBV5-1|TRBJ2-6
CASSSGDSISGANVLTF
TGCGCCAGCAGCAGTGGGGACTCCATCTCTGGGGCCAACGTCCTGACTTTC
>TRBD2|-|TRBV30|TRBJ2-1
CAWKDGSSGGVPFF
TGTGCCTGGAAAGACGGGTCTAGCGGGGGGGTGCCGTTCTTC
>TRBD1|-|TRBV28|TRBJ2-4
CASTYRRTGRGLNIQYF
TGTGCCAGCACCTATAGGCGGACAGGAAGGGGGTTAAACATTCAGTACTTC
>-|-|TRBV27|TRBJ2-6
CASSPGRALPGANVLTF
TGTGCCAGCAGTCCGGGACGGGCTCTCCCTGGGGCCAACGTCCTGACTTTC
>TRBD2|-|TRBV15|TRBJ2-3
CYPPSGEDTQYF
TGTTACCCCCCTAGCGGAGAAGATACGCAGTATTTT
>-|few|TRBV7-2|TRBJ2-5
CASSLNTAGRETQYF
TGTGCCAGCAGCTTAAATACGGCGGGTCGGGAGACCCAGTACTTC
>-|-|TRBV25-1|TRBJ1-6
CASSELWESPLHF
TGTGCCAGCAGTGAATTATGGGAATCACCCCTCCACTTT
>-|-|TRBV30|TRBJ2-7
CAWSQAYEQYF
TGTGCCTGGAGTCAGGCCTACGAGCAGTACTTC
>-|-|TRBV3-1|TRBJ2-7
CASSPTRILEQYF
TGTGCCAGCAGCCCCACCCGGATCCTCGAGCAGTACTTC
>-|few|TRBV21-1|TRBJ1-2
CASSQHNFPGAYGYTF
TGTGCCAGCAGTCAACATAACTTCCCGGGCGCCTATGGCTACACCTTC
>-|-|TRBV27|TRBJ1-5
CASSRAGPLLGQPQHF
TGTGCCAGCTCTCGGGCAGGCCCTCTTTTAGGTCAGCCCCAGCATTTT
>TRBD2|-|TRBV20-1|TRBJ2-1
CSASRAGGFYNEQFF
TGCAGTGCTAGTAGGGCGGGAGGGTTCTACAATGAGCAGTTCTTC
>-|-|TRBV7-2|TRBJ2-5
CASSSIEGTQYF
TGTGCCAGCAGCTCGATAGAGGGGACCCAGTACTTC
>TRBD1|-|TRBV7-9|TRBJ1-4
CASSLSGTGFEKLFF
TGTGCCAGCAGCTTATCCGGGACAGGGTTTGAAAAACTGTTTTTT
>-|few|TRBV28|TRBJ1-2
CASSQNRVGYTF
TGTGCCAGCAGTCAAAACAGGGTCGGCTACACCTTC
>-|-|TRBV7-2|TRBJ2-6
CASSLAGWANVLTF
TGTGCCAGCAGCTTAGCTGGTTGGGCCAACGTCCTGACTTTC
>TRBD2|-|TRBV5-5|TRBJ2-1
CASSLWGGAGEYNEQFF
TGTGCCAGCAGCTTGTGGGGCGGAGCGGGAGAGTACAATGAGCAGTTCTTC
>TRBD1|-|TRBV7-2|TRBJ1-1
CASSKRTGMHTEAFF
TGTGCCAGCAGCAAAAGGACAGGGATGCACACTGAAGCTTTCTTT
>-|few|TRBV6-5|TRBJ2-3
CASSYALGYTDTQYF
TGTGCCAGCAGTTACGCACTAGGATACACAGATACGCAGTATTTT